Listed here are 4 T cell receptor beta chains from one sample, sequenced in a study of identical twins. TCRdb redid the calling of the 5' RACE reads with MiXCR, one entry per CDR3 protein. The table lists hundreds of thousands of distinct CDR3 sequences, 9% to 15% of them singletons. This same sample was also taken into another study, of yellow fever vaccine responses in identical twins.

Sequencing used PBMCs. All receptors come from a woman between 18 and 30 years old in good health.

This clonotype was counted a few times. The rearrangement uses TRBV20-1 and TRBJ2-5; 10 nucleotides line up with TRBD1. From germline, CDR1 is DFQATT and CDR2 SNEGSKA (reference sequence). This CDR3 has 13 residues. V trimming: 6 bases; J trimming: 6 bases; junction bases outside the gene matches: 7. The CDR3 DNA reads TGCAGTGCAACGACAGGGGGCTCGAAGACCCAGTACTTC. This sequence encodes CSATTGGSKTQYF.

This clonotype was seen ten or more times. The chain recombines TRBV12-3 or TRBV12-4 with TRBJ1-5, with D maybe TRBD1 (6 bases). The CDR3 extends over 15 amino acids. V was trimmed by 2 bases and J by 4 bases, leaving 12 bases between them. CDR3 sequence (DNA): TGTGCCAGCAGTTTATCCCGGACAGCAAATCAGCCCCAGCATTTT. Encoded protein: CASSLSRTANQPQHF.

In its sample, this clonotype was seen a few times. The J gene is TRBJ2-5, the V gene TRBV3-1, with TRBD2 identical over 10 bases. The CDR3 loop spans 16 amino acids. Trimming at V came to 2 bases and at J to 4 bases, leaving 7 bases not matched to a gene. Germline lookup yields CDR1 LGHDT and CDR2 YNNKEL (reference sequence). In DNA, the CDR3 is TGTGCCAGCAGCCAACGGTCTAGCGGGGGAGGAGAGACCCAGTACTTC. Translating it yields CASSQRSSGGGETQYF.

The CDR3 sequence: CASSPLRTGHYEQYV. CDR3 bases: TGTGCCAGCAGCCCCCTGCGGACAGGCCACTACGAGCAGTACGTC. The chain uses TRBV28 and TRBJ2-7; TRBD1 matches at 7 bases. Unmatched junction bases numbered 11, after V lost 6 bases and J lost 3 bases. The CDR3 runs 15 residues. CDR1 is MDHEN, CDR2 SYDVKM, per germline.